This entry lists 4 T cell receptor beta chains sequenced from one sample in a study of immune evolution from preneoplasia to lung adenocarcinoma. The table came from immunoSEQ multiplex PCR; TCRdb's copy has only in-frame clones and leaves some out. The sample includes about 5,500 clones, approximately 87% of them seen just once. The sample comprised FFPE adjacent normal lung tissue. These receptors all come from a person between 65 and 79 years old with lung adenocarcinoma.

The J gene is TRBJ1-5, the V gene TRBV19, with unresolved D. The length of the CDR3 is 13 residues. Trimming took off 6 bases at V and 0 bases at J, with 6 bases between the two ends. Germline V CDR1 and CDR2: LNHDA, SQIVND (reference sequence). CDR3 coding DNA: TGTGCCAGTAGCCTAGATAGCAATCAGCCCCAGCATTTT. Its protein is CASSLDSNQPQHF.

The V and J genes are TRBV18 and TRBJ2-7, with 7 bases matching TRBD2. V lost 0 bases, J lost 2 bases, and 4 bases stayed unmatched. Germline V gives CDR1 KGHSH, CDR2 LQKENI. This CDR3 region has 15 residues. Here the CDR3 DNA reads TGTGCCAGCTCACCACCCGGAGCGGGAACCTACGAGCAGTACTTC. Protein product: CASSPPGAGTYEQYF.

This clone came up once. The chain uses TRBV9 and TRBJ2-7, with a tentative D call TRBD2 (6 bases). CDR3 size: 14 residues. Germline loops: CDR1 SGDLS, CDR2 YYNGEE. V was trimmed by 4 bases and J by 0 bases, leaving 11 bases between them. This CDR3 reads CASSPIGSSYEQYF. The CDR3 DNA is TGTGCCAGCAGCCCCATCGGGAGCTCCTACGAGCAGTACTTC.

V gene TRBV6-6 combines with J gene TRBJ1-1; D is unresolved. This CDR3 is 10 amino acids long. CDR1 is MNHNY and CDR2 is SVGAGI in the germline V gene (reference sequence). V gave up 8 bases and J gave up 2 bases, with 3 bases separating them. The CDR3 loop reads CASVNTEAFF. The CDR3 DNA is TGTGCCAGCGTCAACACTGAAGCTTTCTTT.